This T cell receptor (beta chain) was retrieved from a study of cytomegalovirus exposure and HLA in healthy donors. The CDR3 totals 11 residues. J was trimmed by 5 bases and V by 11 bases; bases with no gene match: 5. CDR1 is SNHLY, CDR2 FYNNEI, per germline. Amplification used 60 Vbeta primers and 13 Jbeta primers. Clones were read by immunoSEQ multiplex PCR, and TCRdb kept only the in-frame ones, dropping some. Of a few hundred thousand clones in the sample, roughly 70% were seen once. This sequence joins TRBV2 and TRBJ2-7; TRBD1 aligns across 8 bases. This receptor was identified in a female donor in good health and CMV-seronegative. Sequencing input: PBMCs. DNA for the CDR3: TGTGCCGGGACAGGAGGCGACGAGCAGTACTTC. This codes for CAGTGGDEQYF. Using reference TRBV2 and TRBJ2-7 for the parts outside the CDR3, the full variable domain is EPEVTQTPSHQVTQMGQEVILRCVPISNHLYFYWYRQILGQKVEFLVSFYNNEISEKSEIFDDQFSVERPDGSNFTLKIRSTKLEDSAMYFCAGTGGDEQYFGPGTRLTVT.